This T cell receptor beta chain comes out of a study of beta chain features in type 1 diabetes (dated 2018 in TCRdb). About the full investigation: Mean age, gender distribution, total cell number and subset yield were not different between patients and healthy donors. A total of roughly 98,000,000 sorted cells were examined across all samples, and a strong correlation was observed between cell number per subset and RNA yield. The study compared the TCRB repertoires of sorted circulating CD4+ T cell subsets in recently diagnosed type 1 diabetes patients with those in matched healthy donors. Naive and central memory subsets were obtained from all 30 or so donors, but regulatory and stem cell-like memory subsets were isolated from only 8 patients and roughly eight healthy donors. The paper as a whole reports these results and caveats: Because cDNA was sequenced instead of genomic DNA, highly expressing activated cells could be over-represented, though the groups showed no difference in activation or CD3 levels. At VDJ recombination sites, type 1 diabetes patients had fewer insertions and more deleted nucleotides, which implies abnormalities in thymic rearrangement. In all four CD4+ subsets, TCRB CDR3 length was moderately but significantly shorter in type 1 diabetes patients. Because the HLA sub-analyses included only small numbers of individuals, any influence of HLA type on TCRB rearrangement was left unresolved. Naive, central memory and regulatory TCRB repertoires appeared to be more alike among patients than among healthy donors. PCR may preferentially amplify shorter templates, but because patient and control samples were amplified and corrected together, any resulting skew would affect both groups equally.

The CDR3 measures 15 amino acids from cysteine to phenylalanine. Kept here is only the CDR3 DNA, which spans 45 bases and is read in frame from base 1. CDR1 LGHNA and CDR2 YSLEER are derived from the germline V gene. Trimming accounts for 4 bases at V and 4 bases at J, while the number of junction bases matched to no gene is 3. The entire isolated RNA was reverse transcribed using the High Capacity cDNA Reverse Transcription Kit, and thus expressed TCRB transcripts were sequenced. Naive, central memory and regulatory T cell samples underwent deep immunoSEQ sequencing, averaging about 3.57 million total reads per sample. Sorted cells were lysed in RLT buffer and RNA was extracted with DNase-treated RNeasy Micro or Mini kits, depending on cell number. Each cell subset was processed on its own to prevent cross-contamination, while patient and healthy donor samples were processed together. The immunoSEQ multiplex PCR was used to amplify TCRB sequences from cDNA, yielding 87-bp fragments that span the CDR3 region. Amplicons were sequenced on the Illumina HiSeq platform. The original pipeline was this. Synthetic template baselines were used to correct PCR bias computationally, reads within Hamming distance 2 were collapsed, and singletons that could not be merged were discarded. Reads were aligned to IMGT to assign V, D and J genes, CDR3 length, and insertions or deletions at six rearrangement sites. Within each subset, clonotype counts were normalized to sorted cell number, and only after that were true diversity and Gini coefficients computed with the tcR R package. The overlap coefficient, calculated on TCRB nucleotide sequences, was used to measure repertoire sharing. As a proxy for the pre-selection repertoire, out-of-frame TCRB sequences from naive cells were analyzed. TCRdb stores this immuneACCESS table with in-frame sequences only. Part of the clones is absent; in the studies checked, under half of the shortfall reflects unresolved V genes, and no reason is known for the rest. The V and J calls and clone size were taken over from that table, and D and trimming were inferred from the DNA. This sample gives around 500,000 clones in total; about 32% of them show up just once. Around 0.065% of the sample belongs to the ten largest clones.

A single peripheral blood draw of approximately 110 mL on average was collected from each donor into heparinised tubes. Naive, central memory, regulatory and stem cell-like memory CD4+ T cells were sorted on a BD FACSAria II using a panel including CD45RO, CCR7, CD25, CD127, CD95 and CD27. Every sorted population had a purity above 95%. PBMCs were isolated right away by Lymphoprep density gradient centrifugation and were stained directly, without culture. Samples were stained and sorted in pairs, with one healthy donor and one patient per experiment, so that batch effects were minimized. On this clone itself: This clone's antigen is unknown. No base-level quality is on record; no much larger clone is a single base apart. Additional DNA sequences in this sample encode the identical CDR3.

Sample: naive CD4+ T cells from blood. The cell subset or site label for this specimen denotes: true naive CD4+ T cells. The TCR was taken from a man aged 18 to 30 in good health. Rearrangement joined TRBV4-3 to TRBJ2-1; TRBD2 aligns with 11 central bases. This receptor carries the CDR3 CASSLRLAGYNEQFF. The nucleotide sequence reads TGCGCCAGCAGCCTTAGACTAGCGGGGTACAATGAGCAGTTCTTC.